This T cell receptor beta chain was retrieved from a study of technical replicates of blood from several donors. TCRdb keeps only in-frame clones here, not all; method: immunoSEQ multiplex PCR. This sample has approximately 76,000 clones, with roughly 90% found just once. This CDR3 region has 16 residues. The sequenced sample was T cells isolated from PBMCs. The gene calls are TRBV21-1 and TRBJ2-1; the DNA was not used to check the table's D call, TRBD1. TRBV21-1 has pseudogene status. This TCR was sampled from a human donor in good health. CDR3 nucleotide sequence: TGTGCCAGCAGCAAAGGGGGACAGCTATACCGGGGTTGTCGGTTCTTC. Translated: CASSKGGQLYRGCRFF.